The subject of this entry is one T cell receptor beta chain. The data belong to a study of coeliac disease. Profiling relied on immunoSEQ multiplex PCR, and the TCRdb table lists in-frame clones only, not all of them. This table holds over 3,500 clones, about three fifths found once. V was shortened by 0 bases and J by 4 bases, with 10 bases between the two germline ends. CDR1 and CDR2 from the germline V gene are MNHEY and SVGAGI. The CDR3 sequence is 15 residues long. V and J are TRBV6-5 and TRBJ2-1; unclear D gene. The TCR comes from a human donor with active celiac disease. Source material: intraepithelial lymphocytes from the gut. CDR3 amino acids: CASSYSRSDYNEQFF. The CDR3 nucleotides are TGTGCCAGCAGTTACTCGAGGTCAGATTACAATGAGCAGTTCTTC.